The T cell receptor (beta chain) under discussion was sequenced for a study of blood T cell repertoires in COVID-19. Some clones are missing from TCRdb's copy, which holds only in-frame ones; the method was immunoSEQ multiplex PCR. This table has fewer than 250,000 clones, 85% to 90% appearing once. V dropped 2 bases and J dropped 3; count of bases not matched to a gene: 5. Germline CDR1 is MNHEY and CDR2 is SMNVEV (reference sequence). The CDR3 contains 15 residues. Sequenced: peripheral blood. The receptor was derived from a man between 25 and 39 years old with COVID-19, enrolled during active disease. The rearrangement links TRBV27 to TRBJ1-2, with 8 positions matching TRBD1. The CDR3 DNA reads TGTGCCAGCAGTTTAGACAGGGGAGGATACTATGGCTACACCTTC. Translated, it gives CASSLDRGGYYGYTF.